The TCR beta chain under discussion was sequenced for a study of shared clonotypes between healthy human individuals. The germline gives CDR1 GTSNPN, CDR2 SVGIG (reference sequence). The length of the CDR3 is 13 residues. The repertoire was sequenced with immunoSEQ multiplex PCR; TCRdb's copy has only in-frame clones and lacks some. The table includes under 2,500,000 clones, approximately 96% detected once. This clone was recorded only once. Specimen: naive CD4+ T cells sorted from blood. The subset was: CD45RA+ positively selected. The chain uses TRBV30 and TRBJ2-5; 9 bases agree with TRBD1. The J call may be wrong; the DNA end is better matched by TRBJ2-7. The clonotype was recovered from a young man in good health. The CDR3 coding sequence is TGTGCCTGGGACCGGGACAGGGATAACGAGCAGTACTTC. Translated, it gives CAWDRDRDNEQYF.